The clone carrying this TCR beta chain showed up just a few times. Its antigen is undetermined. These data belong to a study of vaccination and CD4 T cells after COVID-19. Study in general: Each control culture was treated with a CEFX pool, an HIV-1 Nef pool, or no peptide.

The CDR3 is 13 residues long. V was pared by 6 bases and J by 3 bases, with 9 bases between. Germline V gene lookup returns CDR1 SNHLY and CDR2 FYNNEI. An Oncomine TCR Beta short-read assay was used to sequence the DNA from cultured CD4+ T cells. TCRdb passed the PCR reads through MiXCR, listing each CDR3 protein once. The sample has 15,000 to 20,000 distinct CDR3 sequences; roughly half are singletons. Whole-study findings and limits: The study found median SARS-CoV-2-reactive clonotypes rising from roughly 19 to 38, not significantly.

The sample's treatment: approximately nine-day PBMC culture with coronavirus spike peptide pools or control peptides (ViraFEST assay). Peptide-pool expansion of antigen-specific T cells preceded TCR sequencing in ViraFEST. With fresh IL-2 medium, half the medium was replaced on days 3 and 7. The chain recombines TRBV2 with TRBJ1-5; D is undetermined. The TCR comes from a human donor who had recovered from COVID-19. The sequencing here drew on CD4+ T cells from blood, cultured in vitro, taken before SARS-CoV-2 vaccination. CDR3 DNA sequence: TGTGCCAGCAGCGGCGAGAACAATCAGCCCCAGCATTTT. Its translation: CASSGENNQPQHF.